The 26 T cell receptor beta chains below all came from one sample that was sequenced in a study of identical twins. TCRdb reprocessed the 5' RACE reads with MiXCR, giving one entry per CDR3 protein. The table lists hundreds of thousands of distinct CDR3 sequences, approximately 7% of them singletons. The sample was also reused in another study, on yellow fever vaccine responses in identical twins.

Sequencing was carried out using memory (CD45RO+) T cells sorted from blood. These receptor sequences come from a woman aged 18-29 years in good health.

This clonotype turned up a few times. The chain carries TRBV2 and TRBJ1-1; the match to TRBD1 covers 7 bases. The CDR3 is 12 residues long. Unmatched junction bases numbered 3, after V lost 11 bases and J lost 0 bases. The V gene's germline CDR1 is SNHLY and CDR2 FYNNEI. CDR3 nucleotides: TGTGCCCGTGACAGGGTGAACACTGAAGCTTTCTTT. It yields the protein CARDRVNTEAFF. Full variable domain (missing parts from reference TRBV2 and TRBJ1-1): EPEVTQTPSHQVTQMGQEVILRCVPISNHLYFYWYRQILGQKVEFLVSFYNNEISEKSEIFDDQFSVERPDGSNFTLKIRSTKLEDSAMYFCARDRVNTEAFFGQGTRLTVV.

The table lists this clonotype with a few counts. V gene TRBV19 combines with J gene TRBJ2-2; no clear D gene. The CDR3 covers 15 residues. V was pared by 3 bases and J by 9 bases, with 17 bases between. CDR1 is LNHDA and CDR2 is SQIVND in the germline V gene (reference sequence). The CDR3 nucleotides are TGTGCCAGTAGTATTATAGGCTCCTCCCACCGGGAGCTGTTTTTT. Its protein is CASSIIGSSHRELFF.

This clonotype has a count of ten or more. CDR3 nucleotide sequence: TGTGCCAGCAGTACCTCTGGGGAGGGAGGCGGCTATGGCTACACCTTC. This sequence encodes CASSTSGEGGGYGYTF. The chain employs TRBV6-4 and TRBJ1-2; D gene uncertain. V was clipped by 5 bases and J by 4 bases, with 20 bases between them. CDR1 and CDR2 from the germline V gene are MRHNA and SNTAGT. The CDR3 covers 16 residues.

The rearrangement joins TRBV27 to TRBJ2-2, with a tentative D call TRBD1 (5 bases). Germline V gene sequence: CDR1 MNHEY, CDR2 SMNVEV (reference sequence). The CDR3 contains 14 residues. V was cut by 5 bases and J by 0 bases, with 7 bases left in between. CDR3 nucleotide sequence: TGTGCCAGCAGTCCGACAGCGAACACCGGGGAGCTGTTTTTT. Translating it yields CASSPTANTGELFF.

The CDR3 DNA follows: TGCAGTGCCGTAGCGGGAGGGTCTGCCGGGGAGCTGTTTTTT. As protein: CSAVAGGSAGELFF. The chain employs TRBV20-1 and TRBJ2-2; 11 nucleotides match TRBD2. V gave up 6 bases and J gave up 6 bases; unmatched junction bases: 6. Germline V lookup: CDR1 DFQATT, CDR2 SNEGSKA (reference sequence). The CDR3 extends over 14 amino acids.

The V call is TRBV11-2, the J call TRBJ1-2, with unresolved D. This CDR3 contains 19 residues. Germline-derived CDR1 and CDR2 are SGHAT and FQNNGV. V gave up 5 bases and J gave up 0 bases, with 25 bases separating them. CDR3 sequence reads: CASSEDPFLLGNANYGYTF. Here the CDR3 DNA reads TGTGCCAGCAGCGAAGACCCCTTTTTGTTGGGTAATGCTAACTATGGCTACACCTTC.

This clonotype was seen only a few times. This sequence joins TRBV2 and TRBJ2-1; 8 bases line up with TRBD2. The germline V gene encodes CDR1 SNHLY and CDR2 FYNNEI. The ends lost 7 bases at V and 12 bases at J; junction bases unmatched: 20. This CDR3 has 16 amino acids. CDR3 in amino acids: CASTKTGGGPTTGQFF. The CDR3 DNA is TGTGCCAGCACCAAAACGGGCGGGGGGCCCACAACGGGGCAGTTCTTC.

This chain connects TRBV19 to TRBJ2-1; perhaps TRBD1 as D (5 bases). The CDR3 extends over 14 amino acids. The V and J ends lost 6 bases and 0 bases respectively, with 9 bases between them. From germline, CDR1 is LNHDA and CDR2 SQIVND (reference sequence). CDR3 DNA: TGTGCCAGTAGGGCAGGGCCCTCCTACAATGAGCAGTTCTTC. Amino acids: CASRAGPSYNEQFF.

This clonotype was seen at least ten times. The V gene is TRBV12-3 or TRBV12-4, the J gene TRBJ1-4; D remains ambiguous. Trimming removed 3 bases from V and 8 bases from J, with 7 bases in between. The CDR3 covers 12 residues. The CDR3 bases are TGTGCCAGCAGTTTCAGAGAGGAAAAACTGTTTTTT. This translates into CASSFREEKLFF.

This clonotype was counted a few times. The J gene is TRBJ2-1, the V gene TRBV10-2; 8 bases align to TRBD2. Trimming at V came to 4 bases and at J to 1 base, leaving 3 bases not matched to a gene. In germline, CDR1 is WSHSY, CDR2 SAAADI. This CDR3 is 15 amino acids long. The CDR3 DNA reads TGCGCCAGCAGTGTAGGCGGGAGGTCCTACAATGAGCAGTTCTTC. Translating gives CASSVGGRSYNEQFF.

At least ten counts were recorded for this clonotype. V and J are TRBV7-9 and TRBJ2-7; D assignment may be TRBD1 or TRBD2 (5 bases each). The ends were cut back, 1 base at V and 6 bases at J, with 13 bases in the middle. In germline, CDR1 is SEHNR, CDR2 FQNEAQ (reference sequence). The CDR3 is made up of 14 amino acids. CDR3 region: CASSLEGRLSEQYF. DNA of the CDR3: TGTGCCAGCAGCTTAGAGGGACGTCTAAGCGAGCAGTACTTC.

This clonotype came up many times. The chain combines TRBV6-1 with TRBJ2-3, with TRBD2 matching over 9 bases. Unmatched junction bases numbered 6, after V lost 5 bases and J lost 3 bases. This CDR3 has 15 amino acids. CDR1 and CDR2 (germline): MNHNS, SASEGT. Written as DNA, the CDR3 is TGTGCCAGCAGTCGGGCGGGGGGGAGGACAGATACGCAGTATTTT. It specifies CASSRAGGRTDTQYF.

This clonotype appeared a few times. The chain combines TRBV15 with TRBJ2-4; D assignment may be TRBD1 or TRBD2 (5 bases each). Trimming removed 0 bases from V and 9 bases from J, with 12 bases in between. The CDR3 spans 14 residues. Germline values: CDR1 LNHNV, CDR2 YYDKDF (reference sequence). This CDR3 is CATSRDPGAGIQYF. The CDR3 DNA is TGTGCCACCAGCAGAGATCCCGGGGCGGGCATTCAGTACTTC.

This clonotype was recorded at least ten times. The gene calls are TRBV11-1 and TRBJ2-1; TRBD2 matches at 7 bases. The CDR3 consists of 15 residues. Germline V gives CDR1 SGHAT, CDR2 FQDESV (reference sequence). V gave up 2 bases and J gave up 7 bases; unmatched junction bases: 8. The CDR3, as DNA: TGTGCCAGCAGCTTAATGGGCGGGAGCTATAATGAGCAGTTCTTC. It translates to CASSLMGGSYNEQFF.

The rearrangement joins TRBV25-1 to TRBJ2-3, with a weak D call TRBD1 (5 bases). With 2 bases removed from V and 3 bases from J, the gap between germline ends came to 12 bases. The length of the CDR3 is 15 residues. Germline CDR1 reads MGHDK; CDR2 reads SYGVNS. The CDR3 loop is CASSEGGRGTDTQYF. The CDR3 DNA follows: TGTGCCAGCAGTGAAGGTGGTAGGGGTACAGATACGCAGTATTTT.

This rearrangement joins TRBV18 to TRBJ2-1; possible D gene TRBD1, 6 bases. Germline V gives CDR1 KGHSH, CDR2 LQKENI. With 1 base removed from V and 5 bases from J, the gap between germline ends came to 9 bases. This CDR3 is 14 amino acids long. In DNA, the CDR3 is TGTGCCAGCTCACCACGGACAGCGAACAATGAGCAGTTCTTC. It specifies CASSPRTANNEQFF.

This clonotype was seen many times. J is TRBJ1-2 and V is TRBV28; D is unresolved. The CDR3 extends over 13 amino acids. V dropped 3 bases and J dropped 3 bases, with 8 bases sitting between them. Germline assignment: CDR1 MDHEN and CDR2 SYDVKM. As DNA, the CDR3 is TGTGCCAGCAGTTTTGACGGGGACTATGGCTACACCTTC. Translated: CASSFDGDYGYTF.

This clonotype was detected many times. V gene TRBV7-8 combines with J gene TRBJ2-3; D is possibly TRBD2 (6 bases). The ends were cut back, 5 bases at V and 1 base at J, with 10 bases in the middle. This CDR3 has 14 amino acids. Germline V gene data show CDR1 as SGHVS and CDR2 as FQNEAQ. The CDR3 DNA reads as TGTGCCAGCAGCCGCGCGGGGCGCACAGATACGCAGTATTTT. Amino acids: CASSRAGRTDTQYF.

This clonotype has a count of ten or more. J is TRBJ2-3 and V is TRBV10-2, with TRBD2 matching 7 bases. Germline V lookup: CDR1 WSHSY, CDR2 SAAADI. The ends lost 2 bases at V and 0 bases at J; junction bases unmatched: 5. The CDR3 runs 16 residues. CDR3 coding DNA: TGCGCCAGCAGTGAGAATGGCGGGGGTAGCACAGATACGCAGTATTTT. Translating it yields CASSENGGGSTDTQYF.

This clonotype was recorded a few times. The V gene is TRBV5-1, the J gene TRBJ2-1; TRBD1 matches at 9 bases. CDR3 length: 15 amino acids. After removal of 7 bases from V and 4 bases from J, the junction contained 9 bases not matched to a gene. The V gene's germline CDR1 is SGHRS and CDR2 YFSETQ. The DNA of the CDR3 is TGCGCCAGCCTCAGGGGACAGGGTAATTACAATGAGCAGTTCTTC. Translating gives CASLRGQGNYNEQFF.

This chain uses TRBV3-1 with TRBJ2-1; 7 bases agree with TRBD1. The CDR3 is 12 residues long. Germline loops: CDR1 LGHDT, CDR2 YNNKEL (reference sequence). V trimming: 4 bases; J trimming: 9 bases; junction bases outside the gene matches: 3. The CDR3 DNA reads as TGTGCCAGCAGCCTACAGGGGACTGAGCAGTTCTTC. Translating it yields CASSLQGTEQFF.

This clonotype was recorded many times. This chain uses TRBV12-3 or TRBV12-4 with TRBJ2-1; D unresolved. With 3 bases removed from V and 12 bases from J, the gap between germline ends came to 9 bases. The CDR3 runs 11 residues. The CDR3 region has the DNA TGTGCCAGCAGTTTCTCACTGATGCAGTTCTTC. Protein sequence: CASSFSLMQFF.

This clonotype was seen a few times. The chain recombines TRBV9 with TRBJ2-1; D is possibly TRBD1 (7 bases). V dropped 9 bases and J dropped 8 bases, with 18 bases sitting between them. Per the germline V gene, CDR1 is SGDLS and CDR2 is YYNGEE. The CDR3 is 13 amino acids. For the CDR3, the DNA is TGTGCCACCTCGCGGCAGGGGGGTGATGAGCAGTTCTTC. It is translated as CATSRQGGDEQFF.

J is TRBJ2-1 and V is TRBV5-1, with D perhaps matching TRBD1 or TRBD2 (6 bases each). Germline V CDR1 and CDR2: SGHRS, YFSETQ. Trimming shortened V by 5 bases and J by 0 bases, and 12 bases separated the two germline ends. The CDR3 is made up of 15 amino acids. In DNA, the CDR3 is TGCGCCAGCAGACCGGAGGGGGGCTCCTACAATGAGCAGTTCTTC. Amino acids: CASRPEGGSYNEQFF.

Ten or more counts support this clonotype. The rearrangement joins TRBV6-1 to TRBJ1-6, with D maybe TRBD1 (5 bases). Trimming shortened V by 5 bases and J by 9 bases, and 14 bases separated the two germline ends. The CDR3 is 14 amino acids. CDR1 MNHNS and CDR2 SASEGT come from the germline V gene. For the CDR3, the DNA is TGTGCCAGCAGTAGCCAGGGCTTTGGTTCACCCCTCCACTTT. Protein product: CASSSQGFGSPLHF.

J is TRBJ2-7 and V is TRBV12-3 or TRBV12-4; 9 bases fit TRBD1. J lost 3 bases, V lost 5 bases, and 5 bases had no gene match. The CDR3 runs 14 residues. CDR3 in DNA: TGTGCCAGCAGTACCGGGACAGGGCTCTACGAGCAGTACTTC. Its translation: CASSTGTGLYEQYF.